What follows are 22 T cell receptor beta chains derived from one specimen sequenced in a study of blood T cell repertoires in COVID-19. Produced via immunoSEQ multiplex PCR; TCRdb's table is partial and in-frame only. The data hold 300,000 to 450,000 clones, with about 85% observed a single time. The sequenced sample was peripheral blood. These receptors came from a woman aged 18-30 years with acute or convalescent COVID-19.

This clone was picked up a small number of times. Other DNA sequences in the sample encode the same CDR3. J is TRBJ2-7 and V is TRBV28; 12 positions match TRBD1. V trimming: 6 bases; J trimming: 4 bases; junction bases outside the gene matches: 1. The CDR3 length is 13 residues. In germline, CDR1 is MDHEN, CDR2 SYDVKM. The CDR3 here is CASRGQGAYEQYF. CDR3 nucleotide sequence: TGTGCCAGCAGGGGACAGGGGGCTTACGAGCAGTACTTC.

The genes are TRBV24-1 and TRBJ2-3, with 10 bases that match TRBD2. The CDR3 loop spans 18 amino acids. CDR1 KGHDR and CDR2 SFDVKD come from the germline V gene. Trimming cost V 4 bases and J 5 bases; bases outside gene matches: 14. CDR3 sequence: CATSDPPGAGGPLDTQYF. CDR3 nucleotide sequence: TGTGCCACCAGTGACCCTCCGGGAGCGGGAGGGCCATTAGATACGCAGTATTTT.

The V and J genes are TRBV30 and TRBJ2-6; 7 bases align to TRBD2. Germline V lookup: CDR1 GTSNPN, CDR2 SVGIG (reference sequence). The length of the CDR3 is 16 residues. Germline trimming cut 2 bases from V and 0 bases from J; bases unmatched to any gene: 4. This CDR3 reads CAWSPPGGSGANVLTF. CDR3 nucleotides: TGTGCCTGGAGTCCCCCGGGGGGCTCTGGGGCCAACGTCCTGACTTTC.

V usage is TRBV9 and J usage is TRBJ2-1, with 8 bases lining up with TRBD2. Germline V gene sequence: CDR1 SGDLS, CDR2 YYNGEE. The CDR3 is made up of 16 amino acids. V shed 0 bases and J 4 bases; nucleotides not matched to a gene: 6. The CDR3 reads CASSVGGTRSYNEQFF. The CDR3 DNA reads TGTGCCAGCAGCGTAGGGGGGACTAGGTCTTACAATGAGCAGTTCTTC.

The V and J genes are TRBV7-3 and TRBJ1-6; 9 positions match TRBD1. CDR1 is SGHTA and CDR2 is FQGTGA in the germline V gene. V gave up 4 bases and J gave up 10 bases; unmatched junction bases: 8. The length of the CDR3 is 15 residues. This CDR3 reads CASSSTGQGGSPLHF. CDR3 bases: TGTGCCAGCAGCTCCACGGGACAGGGCGGATCACCCCTCCACTTT.

The J gene is TRBJ1-2, the V gene TRBV4-1; 11 nucleotides line up with TRBD1. V gave up 3 bases and J gave up 5 bases; unmatched junction bases: 2. Germline V CDR1 and CDR2: MGHRA, YSYEKL. This CDR3 is built from 14 residues. This CDR3 reads CASSHGTGGYGYTF. Written as DNA, the CDR3 is TGCGCCAGCAGCCATGGGACAGGGGGGTATGGCTACACCTTC.

V usage is TRBV19 and J usage is TRBJ1-4; 7 positions match TRBD1. The CDR3 length is 15 residues. CDR1 and CDR2 from the germline V gene are LNHDA and SQIVND (reference sequence). The V gene end was trimmed by 5 bases and the J gene end by 10 bases; junction bases not matched to a gene: 13. For the CDR3, the DNA is TGTGCCAGTAGTGTGATGACAGGGCAGGCAGTAAAACTGTTTTTT. Protein sequence: CASSVMTGQAVKLFF.

This chain joins TRBV11-1 and TRBJ1-2; 9 bases align to TRBD1. Losses at the gene ends were 4 bases for V and 8 bases for J; bases not matched to a gene: 8. The CDR3 loop spans 14 amino acids. The germline CDR1 and CDR2 sequences are SGHAT and FQDESV (reference sequence). CDR3 nucleotides: TGTGCCAGCAGCTCCGGGACAGGGCCCTACGGCTACACCTTC. This gives the protein CASSSGTGPYGYTF.

In its sample, this clone was seen a few times. This rearrangement joins TRBV19 to TRBJ1-2, with a possible D match to TRBD1 (6 bases). CDR1 LNHDA and CDR2 SQIVND come from the germline V gene (reference sequence). CDR3 length: 14 residues. V was cut by 6 bases and J by 4 bases, with 15 bases left in between. The CDR3: CASSNTGFSYGYTF. CDR3 sequence (DNA): TGTGCCAGTAGCAACACAGGGTTCTCCTATGGCTACACCTTC.

The J gene is TRBJ1-1, the V gene TRBV5-1; D is unclear. The CDR3 is made up of 14 amino acids. Germline V lookup: CDR1 SGHRS, CDR2 YFSETQ. The V gene lost 3 bases and the J gene lost 4 bases, with 13 bases spanning the gap. CDR3 loop: CASSSQVSSTEAFF. CDR3 nucleotides: TGCGCCAGCAGCTCTCAAGTTTCGAGCACTGAAGCTTTCTTT.

The chain is built from TRBV4-1 and TRBJ2-3; possible D gene TRBD2, 5 bases. Per the germline V gene, CDR1 is MGHRA and CDR2 is YSYEKL. The CDR3 has 14 amino acids. V lost 0 bases and J lost 4, with 8 bases in between. CDR3 coding DNA: TGCGCCAGCAGCCAAGATAAGGGAGCAGATACGCAGTATTTT. Translation: CASSQDKGADTQYF.

The chain joins TRBV2 to TRBJ1-5; unclear D gene. The CDR3 totals 13 residues. Germline-derived CDR1 and CDR2 are SNHLY and FYNNEI. Trimming took 7 bases from V and 4 from J, leaving 11 bases between them. The CDR3 region is CASKASGNQPQHF. Here the CDR3 DNA reads TGTGCCAGCAAGGCCTCGGGAAATCAGCCCCAGCATTTT.

The DNA for the CDR3 is TGTGCCAGCAGTTTATGGGGCAGCTCCTATAATTCACCCCTCCACTTT. This sequence encodes CASSLWGSSYNSPLHF. The V and J genes are TRBV27 and TRBJ1-6; possibly TRBD1 for D (5 bases). CDR1 is MNHEY and CDR2 is SMNVEV in the germline V gene (reference sequence). The germline V and J ends were trimmed by 1 base and 0 bases, with 7 bases remaining between them. CDR3 length: 16 amino acids.

The chain is built from TRBV13 and TRBJ1-2; possible D gene TRBD1, 6 bases. Trimming took off 6 bases at V and 4 bases at J, with 12 bases between the two ends. CDR1 is PRHDT and CDR2 is FYEKMQ in the germline V gene (reference sequence). The CDR3 loop spans 13 amino acids. Here the CDR3 reads CASRRQDGYGYTF. CDR3 bases: TGTGCCAGCAGACGACAGGATGGCTATGGCTACACCTTC.

The chain uses TRBV4-2 and TRBJ1-5; 8 positions agree with TRBD1. V dropped 3 bases and J dropped 5; count of bases not matched to a gene: 9. The CDR3 length is 16 residues. Germline assignment: CDR1 LGHNA and CDR2 YNFKEQ. CDR3 bases: TGTGCCAGCAGCCAGCGACAGGGGATTGGAGATCAGCCCCAGCATTTT. It translates to CASSQRQGIGDQPQHF.

The chain uses TRBV5-6 and TRBJ1-2, with D unresolved. The germline V gene encodes CDR1 SGHDT and CDR2 YYEEEE. This CDR3 spans 15 amino acids. The germline V and J ends were trimmed by 3 bases and 0 bases, with 12 bases remaining between them. The CDR3 DNA sequence: TGTGCCAGCAGCTCCCCGGAGCTCCCTAACTATGGCTACACCTTC. Translation gives CASSSPELPNYGYTF.

This clone was recorded once. This rearrangement joins TRBV24-1 to TRBJ1-5; D call uncertain. There are 14 residues in the CDR3. The V and J ends lost 4 bases and 4 bases respectively, with 10 bases between them. Germline V gene lookup returns CDR1 KGHDR and CDR2 SFDVKD. DNA for the CDR3: TGTGCCACCAGTGAGGGCATCTCAAATCAGCCCCAGCATTTT. This sequence encodes CATSEGISNQPQHF.

The chain is built from TRBV5-1 and TRBJ1-6; 9 nucleotides line up with TRBD1. The germline V gene encodes CDR1 SGHRS and CDR2 YFSETQ. The CDR3 consists of 16 residues. J gave up 9 bases and V 0 bases, and 7 bases lay outside the gene matches. The CDR3 DNA sequence: TGCGCCAGCAGCTTGGATACAGGGGGCAGGATTTCACCCCTCCACTTT. Protein sequence: CASSLDTGGRISPLHF. The full variable domain, its missing parts supplied by reference TRBV5-1 and TRBJ1-6, is KAGVTQTPRYLIKTRGQQVTLSCSPISGHRSVSWYQQTPGQGLQFLFEYFSETQRNKGNFPGRFSGRQFSNSRSEMNVSTLELGDSALYLCASSLDTGGRISPLHFGNGTRLTVT.

The chain is built from TRBV24-1 and TRBJ2-1, with 9 nucleotides matching TRBD1. This CDR3 comprises 14 residues. Germline trimming cut 3 bases from V and 15 bases from J; bases unmatched to any gene: 11. Germline V gene data show CDR1 as KGHDR and CDR2 as SFDVKD. The CDR3 nucleotides are TGTGCCACCAGTGATCCAGGGACAGGGTCGGGTCGGTTCTTC. This gives the protein CATSDPGTGSGRFF.

This chain joins TRBV23-1 and TRBJ1-5, with D unresolved. TRBV23-1 is an ORF; its function is uncertain. There are 11 residues in the CDR3. The V gene lost 9 bases and the J gene lost 7 bases, with 10 bases spanning the gap. DNA of the CDR3: TGCGCCAGTCGGGGATTCCAGCCCCAGCATTTT. Translating it yields CASRGFQPQHF.

The chain employs TRBV27 and TRBJ1-6; D is perhaps TRBD1 (6 bases). The CDR3 loop spans 14 amino acids. The V end was cut by 7 bases, the J end by 9 bases, with 16 bases between. Looked up from germline, CDR1 is MNHEY and CDR2 is SMNVEV (reference sequence). This CDR3 reads CASNRGGEGSPLHF. The CDR3 DNA follows: TGTGCCAGCAATAGGGGGGGTGAGGGTTCACCCCTCCACTTT.

The V gene is TRBV27, the J gene TRBJ2-7; D may be TRBD2 (6 bases). Germline loops: CDR1 MNHEY, CDR2 SMNVEV (reference sequence). The length of the CDR3 is 14 residues. V dropped 8 bases and J dropped 5 bases, with 19 bases sitting between them. The CDR3 spells CASGLEGRGDEQYF. The CDR3 nucleotides are TGTGCCAGCGGATTGGAGGGGAGAGGTGACGAGCAGTACTTC.